Sequencing of this T cell receptor (beta chain) was carried out in a study of CD4 T cells in relation to SARS-CoV-2 and coronaviruses (dated by TCRdb to the early 2020s). Some background on the complete study: Patient-derived lymphoblastoid cell lines were used to map the HLA restriction of shared crossreactive spike epitopes. Expansion assays from other donors in the study were sequenced with a different, Illumina-based TCR-beta assay. The study assessed, at the TCR clonotype level, memory CD4+ T cell crossreactivity between SARS-CoV-2 and common cold coronavirus spike proteins. The Adaptive Biotechnologies TCR-sequencing kit was used to sequence samples from three pre-COVID donors and the naive versus memory experiments, whereas other data were Illumina-based.

V trim: 5 bases; J trim: 2 bases; unmatched bases: 14. From the germline V gene, CDR1 is SGHVS and CDR2 is FNYEAQ. There are 17 amino acids in the CDR3, from cysteine to phenylalanine inclusive. Only the CDR3 region is kept as DNA, spanning 51 bases read in frame from base 1. CD4+ T cells from unexposed donors were collected before the COVID-19 pandemic (2011-2018). Naive and memory CD4+ T cells were separated from cryopreserved PBMCs by first enriching for CD4 and then performing EasySep naive CD4+ T cell enrichment. Leukapheresis product for the unexposed donors was bought commercially. Ficoll-Paque PLUS gradient centrifugation was used to isolate PBMCs from leukapheresis product or whole blood. PBMCs were either used fresh in the expansion assay or cryopreserved at -140 degrees C. The QIAamp Micro DNA Kit was used to extract genomic DNA from the CD4+ T cells. To note about this clone: Its antigen specificity is not known. No base quality information exists; no much larger clone differs at one position.

Uncultured naive and memory CD4+ T cell DNA received deep-resolution immunoSEQ TCR-beta sequencing. Under the source paper's analysis protocol: Preprocessing removed nonproductive sequences and CDR3s not starting with C, not ending with F or W, or shorter than 7 amino acids. Cultured and uncultured naive and memory CD4+ repertoires were searched for previously identified spike- and CEF-reactive CDR3s. After three terminal residues were trimmed from each end, CDR3 homology was quantified as pairwise Levenshtein distance using the stringdist R package. As stored in TCRdb, this immuneACCESS dataset retains in-frame rearrangements with V and J assigned. A fraction of the clones does not appear; measured against another copy, unresolved V genes explain less than half of the discrepancy, and the remainder lacks a known reason. For V, J and clone size, that table is used; D and trimming come from the DNA. The sample yields around 69,000 clones; about 94% were counted once. The ten largest clones capture 0.13% to 0.15% of the sample.

Points the paper makes about the study in general: Memory CD4+ clonotypes crossrecognizing SARS-CoV-2 and at least one common cold coronavirus spike were found in about 61% of donors. Crossreactivity analysis was centred on spike protein, so crossreactivity against other viral proteins was not assessed. No donor contributed both pre-pandemic and post-infection samples, which limited tracing the source of pre-existing responses. Crossreactive clones showed significantly weaker SARS-CoV-2-driven expansion than monoreactive clones, consistent with antigenic imprinting. The study was constrained by small numbers of patients and of tested TCRs. Sequencing of naive versus memory cells indicated that the assay detects memory recall responses, not primary responses primed during culture.

This clonotype originated in a human donor in good health. The sample consisted of naive CD4+ T cells from PBMCs. What this sample's cell subset or site label stands for: naive CD4+ T cells isolated by negative enrichment. The chain uses TRBV7-6 and TRBJ2-7, with 8 central nucleotides matching TRBD2. The DNA sequence is TGTGCCAGCAGCACTAATCCTGGACTAGCTGGTGCCTACGAGCAGTACTTC. Its coded protein is CASSTNPGLAGAYEQYF.